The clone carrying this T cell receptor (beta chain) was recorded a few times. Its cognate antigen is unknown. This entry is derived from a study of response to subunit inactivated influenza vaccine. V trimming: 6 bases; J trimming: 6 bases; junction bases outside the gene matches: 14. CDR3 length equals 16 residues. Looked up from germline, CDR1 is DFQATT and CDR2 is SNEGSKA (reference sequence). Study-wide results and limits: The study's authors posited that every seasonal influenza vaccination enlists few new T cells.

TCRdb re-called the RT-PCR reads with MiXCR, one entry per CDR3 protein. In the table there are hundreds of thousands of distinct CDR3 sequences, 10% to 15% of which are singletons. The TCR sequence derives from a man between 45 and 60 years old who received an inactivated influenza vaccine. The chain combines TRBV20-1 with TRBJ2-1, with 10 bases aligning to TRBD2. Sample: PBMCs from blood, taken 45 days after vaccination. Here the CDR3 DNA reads TGCAGTGCATCCCGAACGGCTAGCGGGAGTTTCAATGAGCAGTTCTTC. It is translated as CSASRTASGSFNEQFF.